This T cell receptor (beta chain) was sequenced for a study of identical twins. Remarks on this clonotype: The target antigen is unknown.

Points from the study as a whole: Conclusions rested on cross-sectional statistics rather than following the same donors. It was out-of-frame TCR alpha sharing in monozygotic twins that models underestimated. In cord blood, abundant beta clonotypes had fewer insertions; memory showed no trend.

Germline loops: CDR1 ENHRY, CDR2 SYGVKD. The J segment lost 4 bases and the V segment lost 2 bases, leaving 6 bases of the junction unmatched. The CDR3 runs 15 residues. Template switching added a universal primer site; cDNA carried unique molecular identifiers. TCRdb fed the 5' RACE reads into MiXCR, producing one record per CDR3 protein. This table has a few hundred thousand distinct CDR3 sequences, 9% to 10% appearing once. The clonotype comes from a woman aged 50 to 60 in good health. The rearrangement links TRBV10-3 to TRBJ2-7; 9 bases line up with TRBD1. Input material: naive T cells sorted from blood. The CDR3 protein is CAISEPGTGPYEQYF. CDR3 nucleotides: TGTGCCATCAGTGAGCCCGGGACAGGGCCATACGAGCAGTACTTC.